The source of this TCR beta chain is a study of radiation and T cells in renal cell carcinoma. Time point noted: baseline pretreatment blood. The treatment is: 15 Gy SBRT to primary tumor, nephrectomy 4 weeks later. This CDR3 is built from 14 residues. Trimming took off 3 bases at V and 8 bases at J, with 16 bases between the two ends. Germline values: CDR1 SNHLY, CDR2 FYNNEI. Some clones are missing from TCRdb's copy, which holds only in-frame ones; the method was immunoSEQ multiplex PCR. The sample consists of roughly 150,000 clones, roughly nine tenths of them appearing once. This material consisted of blood, taken from a patient whose treatment included radiotherapy and nephrectomy. The genes are TRBV2 and TRBJ1-2; no firm D call. This clonotype was obtained from a woman between 65 and 79 years old with renal cell carcinoma. CDR3: CASSDRGGLGGYTF. Here the CDR3 DNA reads TGTGCCAGCAGTGACCGGGGAGGGCTGGGCGGCTACACCTTC.